The 6 T cell receptor beta chains presented below share a single source sample, sequenced in a study. TCRdb redid the calling of the RT-PCR reads with MiXCR, one entry per CDR3 protein. The data contain fewer than 800,000 distinct CDR3 sequences, 14% of them singletons. The sequencing input was memory CD4+ T cells from blood. Receptor source: a female donor in good health, serving as a healthy control.

Worth noting for this clonotype: The missing conserved phenylalanine or tryptophan at the end of this CDR3 makes a read error likely. V gene TRBV20-1 combines with J gene TRBJ2-1; 10 bases are a match to TRBD2. V lost 3 bases, J lost 2 bases, and 7 bases stayed unmatched. This CDR3 has 16 amino acids. Germline V gene data show CDR1 as DFQATT and CDR2 as SNEGSKA (reference sequence). CDR3 protein: CSASGPLAGAYNEQFL. DNA for the CDR3: TGCAGTGCTAGTGGGCCGCTAGCGGGGGCCTACAATGAGCAGTTCTTA.

In this sample, this clonotype turned up a few times. The J gene is TRBJ2-5, the V gene TRBV9, with D unclear. V was cut by 3 bases and J by 2 bases, with 11 bases left in between. CDR1 and CDR2 (germline): SGDLS, YYNGEE. The CDR3 runs to 14 residues. The CDR3 loop reads CASSARPIQETQYF. CDR3 sequence (DNA): TGTGCCAGCAGCGCCCGACCGATACAAGAGACCCAGTACTTC.

This clonotype was seen at least ten times. The chain carries TRBV5-1 and TRBJ2-3; D gene ambiguous. Per germline, CDR1 SGHRS and CDR2 YFSETQ. V shed 4 bases and J shed 6 bases, with 15 bases lying between them. This CDR3 comprises 14 residues. CDR3 DNA: TGCGCCAGCAGCCCCCGGCCTTCATGGGATACGCAGTATTTT. Encoded protein: CASSPRPSWDTQYF.

V is TRBV28 and J is TRBJ1-5, with 9 bases that match TRBD1. With 5 bases clipped from V and 6 bases from J, the junction kept 8 bases outside the gene matches. Germline V lookup: CDR1 MDHEN, CDR2 SYDVKM. This CDR3 comprises 15 residues. This CDR3 reads CASSTGTGSSQPQHF. The CDR3 bases are TGTGCCAGCAGTACCGGGACAGGGAGTAGTCAGCCCCAGCATTTT.

This clonotype was counted only a few times. The chain couples TRBV18 to TRBJ2-3, with D possibly being TRBD2 (5 bases). CDR1 KGHSH and CDR2 LQKENI come from the germline V gene. The V end was cut by 0 bases, the J end by 2 bases, with 6 bases between. The CDR3 runs to 14 residues. CDR3 amino acids: CASSPPGVTDTQYF. CDR3 sequence (DNA): TGTGCCAGCTCACCACCGGGAGTCACAGATACGCAGTATTTT.

In its sample, this clonotype was seen many times. V is TRBV27 and J is TRBJ2-7; D is perhaps TRBD2 (5 bases). CDR1 and CDR2 (germline): MNHEY, SMNVEV (reference sequence). Trimming cost V 2 bases and J 1 base, with 9 bases left between them. The CDR3 is 14 residues long. CDR3 residues: CASSLQAVSYEQYF. CDR3 DNA sequence: TGTGCCAGCAGTTTACAAGCGGTTTCCTACGAGCAGTACTTC.